The 26 T cell receptor beta chains below were found in one sample sequenced in a study of OX40 agonist ivuxolimab in advanced cancers. The repertoire was sequenced with immunoSEQ multiplex PCR; TCRdb's copy has only in-frame clones and lacks some. The sample records under 90,000 clones, roughly 90% being singletons. The sequenced sample was CD4+ or CD8+ T cells sorted from blood, obtained in a trial of the OX40 agonist ivuxolimab. These receptors were obtained from an adult with an advanced solid tumor such as melanoma, head and neck, liver or kidney cancer.

The chain combines TRBV5-1 with TRBJ1-5; D call uncertain. The CDR3 sequence is 16 residues long. V lost 0 bases to trimming and J lost 0 bases, with 10 bases between them. The germline V gene encodes CDR1 SGHRS and CDR2 YFSETQ. The CDR3 loop reads CASSLEGGYSNQPQHF. CDR3 in DNA: TGCGCCAGCAGCTTGGAGGGCGGTTATAGCAATCAGCCCCAGCATTTT.

V gene TRBV6-6 combines with J gene TRBJ1-1, with 11 bases lining up with TRBD1. J was trimmed by 4 bases and V by 4 bases; bases with no gene match: 5. The germline V gene encodes CDR1 MNHNY and CDR2 SVGAGI (reference sequence). The CDR3 loop spans 15 amino acids. The CDR3 DNA reads TGTGCCAGCAGTTGGCCGGGACAGGGGGGCACTGAAGCTTTCTTT. This translates into CASSWPGQGGTEAFF.

CDR3 bases: TGTGCCAGCAGTGCGGACATTCGGCTCTCCTACAATGAGCAGTTCTTC. It translates to CASSADIRLSYNEQFF. The chain combines TRBV6-1 with TRBJ2-1; D possibly corresponds to TRBD1 (5 bases). The CDR3 has 16 residues. Between the trimmed V and J ends, which lost 4 bases and 0 bases, there was a span of 13 bases. CDR1 and CDR2 from the germline V gene are MNHNS and SASEGT.

The J gene is TRBJ1-5, the V gene TRBV5-8; perhaps TRBD1 as D (5 bases). Per germline, CDR1 SGHTS and CDR2 YDEGEE. V was pared by 0 bases and J by 3 bases, with 10 bases between. This CDR3 has 15 amino acids. CDR3 protein: CASSLADSINQPQHF. In nucleotides, the CDR3 is TGTGCCAGCAGCTTGGCTGACAGTATCAATCAGCCCCAGCATTTT. Supplemented by reference TRBV5-8 and TRBJ1-5, the full variable domain reads EAGVTQSPTHLIKTRGQQATLRCSPISGHTSVYWYQQALGLGLQFLLWYDEGEERNRGNFPPRFSGRQFPNYSSELNVNALELEDSALYLCASSLADSINQPQHFGDGTRLSIL.

The chain recombines TRBV28 with TRBJ1-3; D unresolved. V dropped 6 bases and J dropped 3 bases, with 15 bases sitting between them. The germline V gene encodes CDR1 MDHEN and CDR2 SYDVKM. There are 15 residues in the CDR3. Here the CDR3 DNA reads TGTGCCAGCAGCCGCTCCGGGGAAGGTGGAAACACCATATATTTT. Translating it yields CASSRSGEGGNTIYF.

The chain combines TRBV5-1 with TRBJ2-7; TRBD1 agrees at 7 bases. Germline V gene sequence: CDR1 SGHRS, CDR2 YFSETQ. J gave up 5 bases and V 4 bases, and 12 bases lay outside the gene matches. The CDR3 length is 15 residues. The CDR3 DNA sequence: TGCGCCAGCAGCCCGGGGTTTCAGGGGGTACACGAGCAGTACTTC. This translates into CASSPGFQGVHEQYF.

This rearrangement joins TRBV5-1 to TRBJ2-3; 9 bases fit TRBD1. V trimming: 3 bases; J trimming: 4 bases; junction bases outside the gene matches: 6. CDR3 length equals 15 residues. Germline loops: CDR1 SGHRS, CDR2 YFSETQ. CDR3 residues: CASSWGQGNADTQYF. CDR3 bases: TGCGCCAGCAGCTGGGGACAGGGTAATGCAGATACGCAGTATTTT.

This sequence joins TRBV4-3 and TRBJ1-2; TRBD1 might be the D (6 bases). V was shortened by 2 bases and J by 8 bases, with 18 bases between the two germline ends. The length of the CDR3 is 15 residues. Germline V lookup: CDR1 LGHNA, CDR2 YSLEER. The CDR3 region is CASSQFFRGQVGYTF. Written as DNA, the CDR3 is TGCGCCAGCAGCCAATTCTTTCGGGGACAAGTCGGCTACACCTTC.

The CDR3 reads CASSLSGRDYEQYF. CDR3 nucleotide sequence: TGTGCCAGCAGCCTGAGCGGGAGAGACTACGAGCAGTACTTC. V is TRBV7-2 and J is TRBJ2-7, with 8 bases matching TRBD2. The CDR3 is 14 residues long. Germline CDR1 SGHTA, CDR2 FQGNSA. The trim removed 5 bases at V and 3 bases at J, leaving 6 bases unmatched. Filled out from reference TRBV7-2 and TRBJ2-7, the complete variable domain reads GAGVSQSPSNKVTEKGKDVELRCDPISGHTALYWYRQSLGQGLEFLIYFQGNSAPDKSGLPSDRFSAERTGGSVSTLTIQRTQQEDSAVYLCASSLSGRDYEQYFGPGTRLTVT.

J is TRBJ1-1 and V is TRBV20-1; D not resolved. Germline values: CDR1 DFQATT, CDR2 SNEGSKA (reference sequence). V lost 4 bases and J 7 bases, leaving 7 bases between the germline ends. This CDR3 region has 10 residues. The CDR3 is CSAKVNEAFF. The CDR3, as DNA: TGCAGTGCTAAGGTTAATGAAGCTTTCTTT.

The rearrangement joins TRBV27 to TRBJ1-2; D uncertain. Germline V gene sequence: CDR1 MNHEY, CDR2 SMNVEV (reference sequence). CDR3 length: 15 residues. The V end lost 2 bases, the J end lost 4 bases, and 14 bases lay between the germline ends. The CDR3 region is CASSLRALATYGYTF. CDR3 DNA sequence: TGTGCCAGCAGTTTAAGGGCCCTCGCGACCTATGGCTACACCTTC.

The chain combines TRBV19 with TRBJ1-1; D gene unclear. Trimming stripped 5 bases from V and 3 bases from J, with 10 bases between. Per germline, CDR1 LNHDA and CDR2 SQIVND (reference sequence). There are 13 residues in the CDR3. CDR3 DNA sequence: TGTGCCAGTAGTTCTTTGGGCCACACTGAAGCTTTCTTT. The encoded protein is CASSSLGHTEAFF.

In its sample, this clone was seen once. The chain joins TRBV2 to TRBJ2-3; 7 bases match TRBD2. CDR1 SNHLY and CDR2 FYNNEI come from the germline V gene. V shed 5 bases and J 2 bases; nucleotides not matched to a gene: 10. There are 16 residues in the CDR3. The DNA of the CDR3 is TGTGCCAGCAGTTCCCGCCGAGCGGGATACACAGATACGCAGTATTTT. Protein sequence: CASSSRRAGYTDTQYF.

This chain links TRBV6-1 with TRBJ2-1; D is unclear. V was cut by 9 bases and J by 0 bases, with 15 bases left in between. In germline, CDR1 is MNHNS, CDR2 SASEGT. The CDR3 is 15 amino acids. The CDR3 DNA is TGTGCCAGTCTCTGGGCACAAAGCTCCTACAATGAGCAGTTCTTC. Translating it yields CASLWAQSSYNEQFF.

The J gene is TRBJ2-7, the V gene TRBV4-3, with TRBD2 identical over 10 bases. In germline, CDR1 is LGHNA, CDR2 YSLEER. CDR3 length: 17 amino acids. After removal of 1 base from V and 5 bases from J, the junction contained 11 bases not matched to a gene. CDR3 loop: CASSQALGAGGINEQYF. In DNA form, the CDR3 reads TGCGCCAGCAGCCAAGCCCTAGGAGCGGGAGGGATCAACGAGCAGTACTTC.

This sequence joins TRBV29-1 and TRBJ2-5; TRBD1 agrees at 8 bases. With V trimmed by 1 base and J by 3 bases, 1 base remained unmatched. CDR3 size: 13 residues. Germline V lookup: CDR1 SQVTM, CDR2 ANQGSEA. In nucleotides, the CDR3 is TGCAGCGTTGAAGGGACAGGGAAAGAGACCCAGTACTTC. Translated, it gives CSVEGTGKETQYF.

In this sample, this clone turned up once. The J gene is TRBJ2-3, the V gene TRBV25-1, with 7 bases aligning to TRBD2. The CDR3 is 14 amino acids. CDR1 and CDR2 from the germline V gene are MGHDK and SYGVNS. J was trimmed by 0 bases and V by 5 bases; bases with no gene match: 2. The CDR3 coding sequence is TGTGCCAGCAGTCTAGCGGCTAGCACAGATACGCAGTATTTT. It is translated as CASSLAASTDTQYF.

The V call is TRBV11-2, the J call TRBJ2-2, with a possible D match to TRBD2 (5 bases). CDR3 size: 14 residues. V was pared by 5 bases and J by 6 bases, with 13 bases between. Germline CDR1 SGHAT, CDR2 FQNNGV. The CDR3 sequence is CASSPQEVSGELFF. For the CDR3, the DNA is TGTGCCAGCAGCCCCCAGGAGGTCTCCGGGGAGCTGTTTTTT.

The genes are TRBV7-3 and TRBJ2-7, with 7 positions matching TRBD2. Germline values: CDR1 SGHTA, CDR2 FQGTGA. The CDR3 has 15 amino acids. The V segment lost 8 bases and the J segment 3 bases; nucleotides outside the gene matches: 13. CDR3 nucleotides: TGTGCCAGCCGGGTGAAGGCGGGAGAAAACTACGAGCAGTACTTC. This codes for CASRVKAGENYEQYF.

The chain employs TRBV7-7 and TRBJ2-1; 7 bases agree with TRBD2. The CDR3 totals 12 residues. J gave up 10 bases and V 4 bases, and 4 bases lay outside the gene matches. Per germline, CDR1 SSHAT and CDR2 FNYEAQ (reference sequence). The CDR3 DNA reads as TGTGCCAGCAGCTCAACCGGGGGGGAGCAGTTCTTC. Translated: CASSSTGGEQFF.

The chain carries TRBV6-5 and TRBJ2-7; 9 nucleotides line up with TRBD2. Germline CDR1 MNHEY, CDR2 SVGAGI. CDR3 length: 15 residues. V dropped 6 bases and J dropped 0; count of bases not matched to a gene: 6. CDR3 residues: CASSYEREASYEQYF. The CDR3 coding sequence is TGTGCCAGCAGCTACGAGCGGGAGGCCTCCTACGAGCAGTACTTC.

The chain carries TRBV19 and TRBJ2-6, with D maybe TRBD1 (5 bases). V was shortened by 7 bases and J by 1 base, with 8 bases between the two germline ends. The CDR3 is 14 residues long. Germline lookup yields CDR1 LNHDA and CDR2 SQIVND (reference sequence). CDR3 in DNA: TGTGCCAGTAATCAGGGTTCTGGGGCCAACGTCCTGACTTTC. Its translation is CASNQGSGANVLTF. Full variable domain (missing parts from reference TRBV19 and TRBJ2-6): DGGITQSPKYLFRKEGQNVTLSCEQNLNHDAMYWYRQDPGQGLRLIYYSQIVNDFQKGDIAEGYSVSREKKESFPLTVTSAQKNPTAFYLCASNQGSGANVLTFGAGSRLTVL.

V and J are TRBV7-3 and TRBJ2-3; the D gene could be TRBD1 or TRBD2 (5 bases each). V gave up 5 bases and J gave up 0 bases, with 15 bases separating them. The CDR3 has 16 residues. Germline CDR1 is SGHTA and CDR2 is FQGTGA. CDR3 in amino acids: CASSPHGTSSTDTQYF. CDR3 coding DNA: TGTGCCAGCAGCCCCCACGGGACGAGTAGCACAGATACGCAGTATTTT. Combining the CDR3 with reference TRBV7-3 and TRBJ2-3 gives the whole variable domain GAGVSQTPSNKVTEKGKYVELRCDPISGHTALYWYRQSLGQGPEFLIYFQGTGAADDSGLPNDRFFAVRPEGSVSTLKIQRTERGDSAVYLCASSPHGTSSTDTQYFGPGTRLTVL.

This chain links TRBV9 with TRBJ2-7; tentative D call: TRBD1 (5 bases). The V end lost 4 bases, the J end lost 3 bases, and 11 bases lay between the germline ends. This CDR3 is 13 amino acids long. Germline loops: CDR1 SGDLS, CDR2 YYNGEE. CDR3 region: CASSPDQGYEQYF. The CDR3 DNA reads TGTGCCAGCAGCCCGGACCAGGGCTACGAGCAGTACTTC.

This clone occurred once. The chain is built from TRBV5-8 and TRBJ2-5; tentative D call: TRBD1 (5 bases). The CDR3 spans 13 residues. Trimming stripped 0 bases from V and 5 bases from J, with 8 bases between. From germline, CDR1 is SGHTS and CDR2 YDEGEE. CDR3 bases: TGTGCCAGCAGCTTGGCCAGGGTGGAGACCCAGTACTTC. This sequence encodes CASSLARVETQYF.

This clone was seen a handful of times. This chain connects TRBV7-9 to TRBJ2-1, with D perhaps given as TRBD1 or TRBD2 (6 bases each). Germline-derived CDR1 and CDR2 are SEHNR and FQNEAQ (reference sequence). CDR3 length equals 15 residues. Trimming stripped 3 bases from V and 2 bases from J, with 11 bases between. CDR3 sequence: CASSFRGGTYNEQFF. Here the CDR3 DNA reads TGTGCCAGCAGCTTTAGAGGGGGGACCTACAATGAGCAGTTCTTC.